This TCR beta chain comes out of a study of cytomegalovirus exposure and HLA in healthy donors. Researchers ran the PCR with 60 Vbeta and 13 Jbeta primers. The data were produced by immunoSEQ multiplex PCR, yet TCRdb's version contains in-frame clones alone and is incomplete. The sample contains 170,000 or so clones, 65% to 85% of which appear only once. Germline loops: CDR1 MNHNY, CDR2 SVGAGI (reference sequence). The germline V and J ends were trimmed by 6 bases and 0 bases, with 11 bases remaining between them. The CDR3 extends over 15 amino acids. Findings and caveats of the study: Among the sequence variants, a highly shared cluster was likely an artifact of sequencing.

There are a few counts of this clone. The antigen remains unidentified. This TCR came from a male donor in good health and CMV-seropositive. The chain recombines TRBV6-6 with TRBJ1-4, with D perhaps TRBD1 (5 bases). Sequenced material: PBMCs. CDR3 residues: CASRTETATNEKLFF. CDR3 sequence (DNA): TGTGCCAGCAGGACAGAGACAGCAACTAATGAAAAACTGTTTTTT.